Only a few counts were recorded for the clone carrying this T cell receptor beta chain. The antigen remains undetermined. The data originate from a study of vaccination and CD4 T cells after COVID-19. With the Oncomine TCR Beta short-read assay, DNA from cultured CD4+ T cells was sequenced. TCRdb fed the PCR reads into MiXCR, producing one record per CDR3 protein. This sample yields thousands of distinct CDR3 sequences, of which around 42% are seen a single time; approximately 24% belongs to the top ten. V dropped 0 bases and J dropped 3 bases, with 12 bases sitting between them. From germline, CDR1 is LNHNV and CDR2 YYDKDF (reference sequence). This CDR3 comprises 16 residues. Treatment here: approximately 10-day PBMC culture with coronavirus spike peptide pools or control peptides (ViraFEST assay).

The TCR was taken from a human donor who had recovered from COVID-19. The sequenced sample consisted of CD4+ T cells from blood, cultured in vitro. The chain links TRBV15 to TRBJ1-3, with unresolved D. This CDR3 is CATSRDVGFFGNTIYF. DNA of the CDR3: TGTGCCACCAGCAGAGATGTAGGGTTTTTTGGAAACACCATATATTTT.